This section outlines one T cell receptor beta chain sequence together with its context. The antigen remains unidentified. V was clipped by 3 bases and J by 8 bases, with 11 bases between them. The CDR3 has 14 amino acids. Germline CDR1 and CDR2: SGHTA and FQGNSA. The sample belongs to a study of OX40 agonist ivuxolimab in advanced cancers. Looking at the study overall: Those enrolled were 70% to 85% male, with a mean age of approximately 60 years and ages from roughly 20 to 85. Broader study findings: With doses of 0.1-3.0 mg/kg, partial responders showed among the lowest clonal expansion.

This table comes from immunoSEQ multiplex PCR, and its TCRdb copy is limited to in-frame clones, with some not included. This repertoire shows 75,000 to 90,000 clones, 85% to 90% found once; its top ten account for around 1.6%. This receptor was identified in an adult with an advanced solid tumor such as melanoma, head and neck, liver or kidney cancer. The V gene is TRBV7-2, the J gene TRBJ1-6; weak D call: TRBD1 (6 bases). The sample was CD4+ or CD8+ T cells sorted from blood, taken in a trial of the OX40 agonist ivuxolimab. For the CDR3, the DNA is TGTGCCAGCAGCTTGAACAGGGTTGATTCACCCCTCCACTTT. Encoded protein: CASSLNRVDSPLHF.